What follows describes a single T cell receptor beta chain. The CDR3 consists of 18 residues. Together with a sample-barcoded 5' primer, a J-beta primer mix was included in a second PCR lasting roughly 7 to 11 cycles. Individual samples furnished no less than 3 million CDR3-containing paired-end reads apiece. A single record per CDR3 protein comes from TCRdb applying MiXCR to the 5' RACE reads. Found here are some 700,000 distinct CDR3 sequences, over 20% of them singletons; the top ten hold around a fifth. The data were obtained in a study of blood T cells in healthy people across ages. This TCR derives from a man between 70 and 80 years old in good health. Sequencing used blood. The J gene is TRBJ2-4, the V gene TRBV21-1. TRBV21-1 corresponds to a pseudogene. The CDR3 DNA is TGTGCCAGCAGCGAACGACTGCAGCCGTCCAGGGCCAAAAACATTCAGTACTTC. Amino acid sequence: CASSERLQPSRAKNIQYF.